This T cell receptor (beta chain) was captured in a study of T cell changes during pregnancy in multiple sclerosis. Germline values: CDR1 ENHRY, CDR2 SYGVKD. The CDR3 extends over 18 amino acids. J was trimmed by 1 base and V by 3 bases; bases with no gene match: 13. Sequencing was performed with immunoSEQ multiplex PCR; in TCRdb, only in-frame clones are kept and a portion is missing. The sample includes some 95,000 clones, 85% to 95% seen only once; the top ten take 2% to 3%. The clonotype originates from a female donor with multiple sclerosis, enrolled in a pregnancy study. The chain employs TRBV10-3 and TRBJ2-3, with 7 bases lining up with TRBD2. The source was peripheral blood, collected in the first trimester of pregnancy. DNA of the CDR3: TGTGCCATCAGTGATTTAGTGGGAGGGCCTCGGGGCACAGATACGCAGTATTTT. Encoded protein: CAISDLVGGPRGTDTQYF.